Sequencing of this TCR beta chain was carried out in a study of cytomegalovirus exposure and HLA in healthy donors. The PCR made use of 60 Vbeta and 13 Jbeta primers. Measured with immunoSEQ multiplex PCR; TCRdb has only the in-frame clones, and not every one. This listing includes 120,000 to 150,000 clones. Germline-derived CDR1 and CDR2 are SNHLY and FYNNEI. Losses at the gene ends were 6 bases for V and 3 bases for J; bases not matched to a gene: 6. This CDR3 comprises 15 residues. V usage is TRBV2 and J usage is TRBJ2-3, with 10 bases aligning to TRBD1. Sequencing was carried out using PBMCs. The receptor was derived from a woman in her late teens or twenties in good health and CMV-seronegative. The CDR3 protein is CASSDDRGPTDTQYF. For the CDR3, the DNA is TGTGCCAGCAGCGACGACAGGGGGCCTACAGATACGCAGTATTTT.